The rows below give T cell receptor beta chains drawn from one sample of a study of blood T cell repertoires in COVID-19. TCRdb's copy holds only in-frame clones and misses some; the assay was immunoSEQ multiplex PCR. The data show hundreds of thousands of clones, roughly 87% seen once. Sequenced sample: PBMCs or T cells enriched from blood (not recorded which). The receptors come from a woman younger than 45 with acute COVID-19. Each CDR3 is given with its conserved first and last residue. D genes are given only for firm matches. Clone size is shown for a subset of rows, as once, few, many or a class of expanded clone.

V: TRBV10-3
J: TRBJ2-2
size: -
D: TRBD2
CDR3: CAISESFSREANTGELFF
DNA: TGTGCCATCAGTGAGTCGTTCTCGCGGGAGGCGAACACCGGGGAGCTGTTTTTT

V: TRBV20-1
J: TRBJ2-1
size: -
D: -
CDR3: CSARGTDEQFF
DNA: TGCAGTGCTAGAGGTACAGATGAGCAGTTCTTC

V: TRBV7-2
J: TRBJ1-1
size: -
D: -
CDR3: CASRRTGTEAFF
DNA: TGTGCCAGCAGGCGAACAGGGACTGAAGCTTTCTTT

V: TRBV4-1
J: TRBJ2-7
size: once
D: -
CDR3: CASSQVRGDTYEQYF
DNA: TGCGCCAGCAGCCAAGTTCGAGGGGACACCTACGAGCAGTACTTC

V: TRBV15
J: TRBJ1-2
size: -
D: -
CDR3: CATSDLGEGDYGYTF
DNA: TGTGCCACCAGTGACCTCGGCGAGGGAGACTATGGCTACACCTTC

V: TRBV19
J: TRBJ2-7
size: -
D: TRBD2
CDR3: CASSSTGGAYEQYF
DNA: TGTGCCAGTAGTTCCACGGGGGGAGCCTACGAGCAGTACTTC

V: TRBV5-1
J: TRBJ2-7
size: -
D: TRBD2
CDR3: CASSLAGTSGYEQYF
DNA: TGCGCCAGCAGCTTGGCCGGGACTAGCGGCTACGAGCAGTACTTC

V: TRBV6-5
J: TRBJ2-1
size: -
D: -
CDR3: CASVWVGGYNEQFF
DNA: TGTGCCAGCGTTTGGGTAGGAGGCTACAATGAGCAGTTCTTC

V: TRBV3-1/TRBV3-2
J: TRBJ1-3
size: few
D: TRBD1
CDR3: CASSPPTGGAGNTIYF
DNA: TGTGCCAGCAGCCCCCCGACAGGGGGTGCTGGAAACACCATATATTTT

V: TRBV12-3/TRBV12-4
J: TRBJ2-2
size: -
D: -
CDR3: CASTNRAGELFF
DNA: TGTGCCAGCACCAACCGGGCCGGGGAGCTGTTTTTT

V: TRBV5-5
J: TRBJ2-2
size: -
D: -
CDR3: CASSLAGIAGELFF
DNA: TGTGCCAGCAGCTTGGCAGGGATAGCCGGGGAGCTGTTTTTT

V: TRBV5-8
J: TRBJ2-1
size: -
D: -
CDR3: CASSLRDTIYNEQFF
DNA: TGTGCCAGCAGCCTCCGGGACACAATCTACAATGAGCAGTTCTTC

V: TRBV6-5
J: TRBJ2-5
size: -
D: TRBD2
CDR3: CASSPGTSEETQYF
DNA: TGTGCCAGCAGTCCAGGGACTAGCGAAGAGACCCAGTACTTC

V: TRBV19
J: TRBJ1-1
size: once
D: -
CDR3: CASSKTRGTEAFF
DNA: TGTGCCAGTAGTAAAACAAGGGGCACTGAAGCTTTCTTT

V: TRBV7-6
J: TRBJ2-2
size: -
D: -
CDR3: CASSRRGASDTGELFF
DNA: TGTGCCAGCAGCCGACGGGGGGCCTCTGACACCGGGGAGCTGTTTTTT

V: TRBV30
J: TRBJ1-4
size: -
D: TRBD1
CDR3: CAWSQTGSSSTNEKLFF
DNA: TGTGCCTGGAGTCAGACAGGGTCCTCTTCAACTAATGAAAAACTGTTTTTT

V: TRBV27
J: TRBJ1-2
size: -
D: -
CDR3: CASSLSGALDGYTF
DNA: TGTGCCAGCAGTTTATCAGGGGCCCTAGATGGCTACACCTTC

V: TRBV6-5
J: TRBJ2-1
size: -
D: -
CDR3: CASSPRGLYNEQFF
DNA: TGTGCCAGCAGCCCCAGGGGTTTGTACAATGAGCAGTTCTTC

V: TRBV12-3/TRBV12-4
J: TRBJ1-1
size: -
D: -
CDR3: CASRSSEDEAFF
DNA: TGTGCCAGCAGGTCGAGTGAGGATGAAGCTTTCTTT

V: TRBV27
J: TRBJ1-6
size: once
D: -
CDR3: CASQAGGTGSPLHF
DNA: TGTGCCAGTCAGGCGGGGGGTACAGGTTCACCCCTCCACTTT

V: TRBV10-3
J: TRBJ1-6
size: -
D: TRBD1
CDR3: CAISTQQGAGSPLHF
DNA: TGTGCCATCAGTACACAACAGGGGGCAGGGTCACCCCTCCACTTT

V: TRBV5-4
J: TRBJ2-2
size: -
D: -
CDR3: CASSLLGRGTAGELFF
DNA: TGTGCCAGCAGCTTGTTGGGTAGAGGTACTGCCGGGGAGCTGTTTTTT

V: TRBV27
J: TRBJ1-4
size: -
D: TRBD1
CDR3: CASSPYSGTGREKLFF
DNA: TGTGCCAGCAGTCCCTATTCCGGGACAGGCCGTGAAAAACTGTTTTTT

V: TRBV6-5
J: TRBJ2-3
size: -
D: -
CDR3: CASATEPVTDTQYF
DNA: TGTGCCAGCGCCACGGAGCCAGTTACAGATACGCAGTATTTT

V: TRBV11-2
J: TRBJ1-1
size: -
D: -
CDR3: CASSFGGGNTEAFF
DNA: TGTGCCAGCAGCTTCGGGGGAGGGAACACTGAAGCTTTCTTT

V: TRBV11-2
J: TRBJ1-4
size: few
D: -
CDR3: CASSLGRRRNEKLFF
DNA: TGTGCCAGCAGCTTAGGGAGGAGAAGGAATGAAAAACTGTTTTTT

V: TRBV19
J: TRBJ1-4
size: -
D: -
CDR3: CASSRGINEKLFF
DNA: TGTGCCAGTAGTCGGGGGATTAATGAAAAACTGTTTTTT

V: TRBV19
J: TRBJ1-2
size: -
D: -
CDR3: CASSPSSQRGGYTF
DNA: TGTGCCAGTAGTCCCAGTTCCCAACGGGGGGGCTACACCTTC